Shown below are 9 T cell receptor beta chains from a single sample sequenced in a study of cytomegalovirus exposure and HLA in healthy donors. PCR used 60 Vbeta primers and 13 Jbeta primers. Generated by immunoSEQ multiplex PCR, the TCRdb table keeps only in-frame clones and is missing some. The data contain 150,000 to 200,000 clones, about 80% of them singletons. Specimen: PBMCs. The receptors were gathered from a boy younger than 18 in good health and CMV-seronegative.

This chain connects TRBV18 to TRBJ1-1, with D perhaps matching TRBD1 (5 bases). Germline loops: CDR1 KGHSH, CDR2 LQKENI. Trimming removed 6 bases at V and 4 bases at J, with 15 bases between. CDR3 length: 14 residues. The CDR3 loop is CASSVRDSGTEAFF. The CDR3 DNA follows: TGTGCCAGCTCCGTCCGGGACTCAGGCACTGAAGCTTTCTTT.

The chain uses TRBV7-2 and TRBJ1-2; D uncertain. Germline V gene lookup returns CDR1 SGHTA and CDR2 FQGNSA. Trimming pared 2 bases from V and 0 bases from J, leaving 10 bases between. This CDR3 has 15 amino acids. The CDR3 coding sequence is TGTGCCAGCAGCTTATCTCCCGGGGCTAACTATGGCTACACCTTC. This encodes CASSLSPGANYGYTF.

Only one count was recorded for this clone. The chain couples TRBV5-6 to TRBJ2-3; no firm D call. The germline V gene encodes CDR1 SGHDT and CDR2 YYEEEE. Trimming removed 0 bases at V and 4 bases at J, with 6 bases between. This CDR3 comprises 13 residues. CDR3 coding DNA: TGTGCCAGCAGCTTGGCGTCCTCAGATACGCAGTATTTT. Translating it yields CASSLASSDTQYF. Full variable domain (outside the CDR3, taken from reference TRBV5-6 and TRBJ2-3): DAGVTQSPTHLIKTRGQQVTLRCSPKSGHDTVSWYQQALGQGPQFIFQYYEEEERQRGNFPDRFSGHQFPNYSSELNVNALLLGDSALYLCASSLASSDTQYFGPGTRLTVL.

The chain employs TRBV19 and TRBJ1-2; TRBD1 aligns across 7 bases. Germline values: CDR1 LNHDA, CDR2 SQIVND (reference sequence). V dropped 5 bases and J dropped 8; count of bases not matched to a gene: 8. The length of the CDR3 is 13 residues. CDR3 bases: TGTGCCAGTAGTTCTGGGACAGTTCCCGGCTACACCTTC. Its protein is CASSSGTVPGYTF. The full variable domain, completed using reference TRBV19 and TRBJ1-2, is DGGITQSPKYLFRKEGQNVTLSCEQNLNHDAMYWYRQDPGQGLRLIYYSQIVNDFQKGDIAEGYSVSREKKESFPLTVTSAQKNPTAFYLCASSSGTVPGYTFGSGTRLTVV.

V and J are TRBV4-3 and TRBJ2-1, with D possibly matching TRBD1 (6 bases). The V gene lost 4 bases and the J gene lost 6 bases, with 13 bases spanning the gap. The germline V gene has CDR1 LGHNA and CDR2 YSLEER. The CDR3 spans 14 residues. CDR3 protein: CASSRHRASNEQFF. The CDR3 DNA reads TGCGCCAGCAGCCGGCACAGGGCCTCCAATGAGCAGTTCTTC.

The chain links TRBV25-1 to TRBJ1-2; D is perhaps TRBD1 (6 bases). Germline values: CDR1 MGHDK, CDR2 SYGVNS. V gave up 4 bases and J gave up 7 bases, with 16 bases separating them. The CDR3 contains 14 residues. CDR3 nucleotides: TGTGCCAGCAGTGCACAGGGTAGCTATGCTGGCTACACCTTC. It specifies CASSAQGSYAGYTF.

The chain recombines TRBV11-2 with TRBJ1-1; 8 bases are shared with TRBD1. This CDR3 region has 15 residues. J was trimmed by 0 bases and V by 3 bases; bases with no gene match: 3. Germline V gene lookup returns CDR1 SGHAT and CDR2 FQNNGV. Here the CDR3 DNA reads TGTGCCAGCAGCTTGGACAGGGCTATGAACACTGAAGCTTTCTTT. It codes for CASSLDRAMNTEAFF.

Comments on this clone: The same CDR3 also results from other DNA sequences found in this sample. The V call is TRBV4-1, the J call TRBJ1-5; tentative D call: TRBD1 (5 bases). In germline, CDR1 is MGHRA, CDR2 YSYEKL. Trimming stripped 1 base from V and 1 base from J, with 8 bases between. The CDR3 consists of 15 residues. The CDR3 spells CASSQGQGSNQPQHF. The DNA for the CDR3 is TGCGCCAGCAGCCAAGGTCAGGGAAGCAATCAGCCCCAGCATTTT.

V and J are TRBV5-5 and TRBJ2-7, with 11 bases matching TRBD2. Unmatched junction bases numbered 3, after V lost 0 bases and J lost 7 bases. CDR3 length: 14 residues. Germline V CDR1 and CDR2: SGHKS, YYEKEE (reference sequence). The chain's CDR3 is CASSLVSGRGEQYF. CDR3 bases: TGTGCCAGCAGCTTGGTTAGCGGGAGGGGTGAGCAGTACTTC. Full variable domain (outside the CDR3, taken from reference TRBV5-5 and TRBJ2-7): DAGVTQSPTHLIKTRGQQVTLRCSPISGHKSVSWYQQVLGQGPQFIFQYYEKEERGRGNFPDRFSARQFPNYSSELNVNALLLGDSALYLCASSLVSGRGEQYFGPGTRLTVT.